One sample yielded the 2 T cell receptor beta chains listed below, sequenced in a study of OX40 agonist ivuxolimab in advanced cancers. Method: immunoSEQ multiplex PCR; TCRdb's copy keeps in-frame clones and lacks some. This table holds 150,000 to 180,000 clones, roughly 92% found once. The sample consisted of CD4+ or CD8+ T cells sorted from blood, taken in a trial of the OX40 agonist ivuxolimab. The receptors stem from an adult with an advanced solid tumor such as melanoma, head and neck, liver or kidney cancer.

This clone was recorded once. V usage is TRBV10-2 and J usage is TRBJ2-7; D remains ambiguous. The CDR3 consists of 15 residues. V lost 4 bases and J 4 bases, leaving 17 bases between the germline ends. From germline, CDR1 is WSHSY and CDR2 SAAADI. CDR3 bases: TGCGCCAGCAGTGGGGCGGACCCTCCGGGTTACGAGCAGTACTTC. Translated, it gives CASSGADPPGYEQYF.

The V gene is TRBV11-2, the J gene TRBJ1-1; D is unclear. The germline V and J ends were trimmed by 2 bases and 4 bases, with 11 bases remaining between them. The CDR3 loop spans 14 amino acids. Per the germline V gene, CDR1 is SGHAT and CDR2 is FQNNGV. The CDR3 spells CASSLRVGLTEAFF. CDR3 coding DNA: TGTGCCAGCAGCTTACGGGTCGGACTCACTGAAGCTTTCTTT.